This T cell receptor (beta chain) originates from a study of tumour-infiltrating T cells in Burkitt lymphoma. Only in-frame clones appear in the TCRdb table, and some are missing; sequencing was by immunoSEQ multiplex PCR. The table shows 1,000 to 1,500 clones, with roughly 12% occurring only once. This clone came up a few times. This CDR3 has 14 amino acids. Germline lookup yields CDR1 SGHAT and CDR2 FQNNGV. V dropped 5 bases and J dropped 8 bases, with 16 bases sitting between them. What was sequenced was tumor tissue. J is TRBJ2-1 and V is TRBV11-2, with a tentative D call TRBD2 (7 bases). The clonotype originates from a human donor with Burkitt lymphoma. In nucleotides, the CDR3 is TGTGCCAGCAGCAGAGGGGGAGGGATAGATGAGCAGTTCTTC. This sequence encodes CASSRGGGIDEQFF.